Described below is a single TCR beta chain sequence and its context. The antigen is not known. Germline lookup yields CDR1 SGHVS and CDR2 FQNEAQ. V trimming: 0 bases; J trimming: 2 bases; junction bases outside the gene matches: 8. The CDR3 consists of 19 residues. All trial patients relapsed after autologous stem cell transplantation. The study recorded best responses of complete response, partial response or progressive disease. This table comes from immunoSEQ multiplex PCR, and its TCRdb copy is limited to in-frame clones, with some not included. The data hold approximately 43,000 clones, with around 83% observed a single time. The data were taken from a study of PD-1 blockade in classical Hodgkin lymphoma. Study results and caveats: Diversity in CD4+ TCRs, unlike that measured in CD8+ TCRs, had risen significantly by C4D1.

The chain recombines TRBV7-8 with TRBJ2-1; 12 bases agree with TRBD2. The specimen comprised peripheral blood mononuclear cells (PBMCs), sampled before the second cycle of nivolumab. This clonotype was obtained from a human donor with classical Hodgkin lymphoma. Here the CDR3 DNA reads TGTGCCAGCAGCTTAGCTGGAAGTACTAGCGGGAGGCCCTACAATGAGCAGTTCTTC. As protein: CASSLAGSTSGRPYNEQFF.